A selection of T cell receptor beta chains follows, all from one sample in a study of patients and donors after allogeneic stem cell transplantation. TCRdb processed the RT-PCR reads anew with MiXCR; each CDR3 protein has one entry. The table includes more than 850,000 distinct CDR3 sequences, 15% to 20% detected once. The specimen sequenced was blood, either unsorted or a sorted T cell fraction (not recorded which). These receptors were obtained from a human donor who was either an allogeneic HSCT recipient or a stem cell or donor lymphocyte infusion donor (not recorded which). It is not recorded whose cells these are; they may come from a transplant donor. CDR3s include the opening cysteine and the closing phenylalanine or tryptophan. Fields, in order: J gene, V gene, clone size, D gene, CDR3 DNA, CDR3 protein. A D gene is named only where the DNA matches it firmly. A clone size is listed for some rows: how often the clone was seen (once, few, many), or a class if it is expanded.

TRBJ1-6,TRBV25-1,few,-,TGTGCCAGCAGTGAATGGTACAGGGTCGGCTCACCCCTCCACTTT,CASSEWYRVGSPLHF
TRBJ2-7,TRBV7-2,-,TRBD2,TGTGCCAGCAGCTTATCGGTAGCGGGAGAGCAGTACTTC,CASSLSVAGEQYF
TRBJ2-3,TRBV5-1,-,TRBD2,TGCGCCAGCAGCACTAGCGGGCAAGCTAGCACAGATACGCAGTATTTT,CASSTSGQASTDTQYF
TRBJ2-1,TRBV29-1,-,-,TGCAGCGTTGAAGATCTGCCGGGACGAGACCCCTACAATGAGCAGTTCTTC,CSVEDLPGRDPYNEQFF
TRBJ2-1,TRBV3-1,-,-,TGTGCCAGCAGCCAAGATAATGGGGGTCAAACAGAGCAGTTCTTC,CASSQDNGGQTEQFF
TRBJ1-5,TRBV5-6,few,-,TGTGCCAGCAGCATGTCCACGACGGGCAATCAGCCCCAGCATTTT,CASSMSTTGNQPQHF
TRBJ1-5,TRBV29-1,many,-,TGCAGCGTTGAAGAAGGAGGGAATAGCAATCAGCCCCAGCATTTT,CSVEEGGNSNQPQHF
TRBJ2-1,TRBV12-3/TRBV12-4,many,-,TGTGCCAGCAGTTTCGGTCAGCGGGTTGACAATGAGCAGTTCTTC,CASSFGQRVDNEQFF
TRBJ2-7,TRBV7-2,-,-,TGTGCCAGCAGCATCGGACAAAATCCCTACGAGCAGTACTTC,CASSIGQNPYEQYF
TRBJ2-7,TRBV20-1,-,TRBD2,TGCAGTGCTAGAGCGGGACTAGCCGTAAGCGAGCAGTACTTC,CSARAGLAVSEQYF
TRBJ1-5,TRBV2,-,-,TGTGCCAGCAGCCCAGACAAGGAAGGGTATAGTCAGCCCCAGCATTTT,CASSPDKEGYSQPQHF
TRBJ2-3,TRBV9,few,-,TGTGCCAGCAGCGTAGTGGGGGACACAGATACGCAGTATTTT,CASSVVGDTDTQYF
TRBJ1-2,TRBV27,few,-,TGTGCCACCAGGACGGCACCGGGGTATGGCTACACCTTC,CATRTAPGYGYTF
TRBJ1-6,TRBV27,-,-,TGTGCCAGCAGTTTCCGGGGGGAGAGTTCACCCCTCCACTTT,CASSFRGESSPLHF
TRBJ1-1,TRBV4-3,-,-,TGCGCCAGCAGCCAGGGCCCAAGGGGAAACACTGAAGCTTTCTTT,CASSQGPRGNTEAFF
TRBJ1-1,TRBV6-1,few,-,TGTGCCAGCACCTACCTCCTGGAGCACACTGAAGCTTTCTTT,CASTYLLEHTEAFF
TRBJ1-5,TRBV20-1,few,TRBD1,TGCAGTGCTTCCGGGACAGGGGCGAAACAGCCCCAGCATTTT,CSASGTGAKQPQHF
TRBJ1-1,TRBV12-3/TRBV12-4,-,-,TGTGCCAGCAGTGACAAAGCCCTGAACACTGAAGCTTTCTTT,CASSDKALNTEAFF
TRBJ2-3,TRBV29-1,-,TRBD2,TGCAGCGTTCGGCGGGGGTTTAATACGCAGTATTTT,CSVRRGFNTQYF
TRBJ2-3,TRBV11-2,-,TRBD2,TGTGCCAGCAGCCGTAGCGGGAGGGCAGATACGCAGTATTTT,CASSRSGRADTQYF
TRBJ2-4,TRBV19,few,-,TGTGCCAGTAGTGGCAACCTCCAGGCATACGGAAACATTCAGTACTTC,CASSGNLQAYGNIQYF
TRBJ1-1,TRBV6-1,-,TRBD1,TGTGCCAGCGGGGACAGGGAAAACACTGAAGCTTTCTTT,CASGDRENTEAFF
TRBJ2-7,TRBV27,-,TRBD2,TGTGCCAGTAAGACTAGCGGCTCCTACGAGCAGTACTTC,CASKTSGSYEQYF
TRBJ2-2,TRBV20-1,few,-,TGCAGTGCCCCGGACAGTGACAAGAGGGAGCTGTTTTTT,CSAPDSDKRELFF
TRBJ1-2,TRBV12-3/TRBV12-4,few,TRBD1,TGTGCCAGCAGTCGGACAGGGGGCGAGGGCTATGGCTACACCTTC,CASSRTGGEGYGYTF
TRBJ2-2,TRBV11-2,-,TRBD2,TGTGCCAGCACCCCGCGGGGGGCTTCAACCACCGGGGAGCTGTTTTTT,CASTPRGASTTGELFF
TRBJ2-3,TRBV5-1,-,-,TGCGCCAGCAGCGAGGGGGTCAGCACAGATACGCAGTATTTT,CASSEGVSTDTQYF
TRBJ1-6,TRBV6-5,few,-,TGTGCCAGCAGTTACTCGGACGGGAAGAGCTCCTATAATTCACCCCTCCACTTT,CASSYSDGKSSYNSPLHF
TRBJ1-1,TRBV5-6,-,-,TGTGCCAGCAGCTTGGAGTCGTGGGGAGAATATTACACTGAAGCTTTCTTT,CASSLESWGEYYTEAFF
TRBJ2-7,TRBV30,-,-,TGTGCCTGGAGTGTGTCCGGAGAGCAGTACTTC,CAWSVSGEQYF
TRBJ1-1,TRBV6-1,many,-,TGTGCCAGCGTCAGGCAACCCATGAACACTGAAGCTTTCTTT,CASVRQPMNTEAFF
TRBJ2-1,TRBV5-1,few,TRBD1,TGCGCCAGCAGACTCACCGGGACAGGGTTAAATGAGCAGTTCTTC,CASRLTGTGLNEQFF
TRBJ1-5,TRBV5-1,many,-,TGCGCCAGCAGCTCTTCTACGGGGGGCAATCAGCCCCAGCATTTT,CASSSSTGGNQPQHF
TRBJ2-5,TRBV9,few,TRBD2,TGTGCCAGCAGCGACGGACCTAGCGGGAGTAAGACCCAGTACTTC,CASSDGPSGSKTQYF
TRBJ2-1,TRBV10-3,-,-,TGTGCCATCAGTGAATTAGGCAGTTCGGGCGAGCAGTTCTTC,CAISELGSSGEQFF
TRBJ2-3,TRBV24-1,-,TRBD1,TGTGCCACCAGTGACCCCAAACAGGGGGCCCTTTTCACAGATACGCAGTATTTT,CATSDPKQGALFTDTQYF
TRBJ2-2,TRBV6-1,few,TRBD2,TGTGCCAGCAGTGAGCAGGGAGGGGCCGGGGAGCTGTTTTTT,CASSEQGGAGELFF
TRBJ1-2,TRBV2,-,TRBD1,TGTGCCAGCGACAGGGAATGGGGCTACACCTTC,CASDREWGYTF
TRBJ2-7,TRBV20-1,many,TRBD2,TGCAGTGCTAAGCGGGGCAACTACGAGCAGTACTTC,CSAKRGNYEQYF
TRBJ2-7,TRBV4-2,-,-,TGTGCCAGCAGCCAAGATCTCCAGTACGAGCAGTACTTC,CASSQDLQYEQYF
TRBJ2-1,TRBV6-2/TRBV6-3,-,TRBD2,TGTGCCAGCAACACTGTGTCGGGACTAGCGACTGAGCAGTTCTTC,CASNTVSGLATEQFF
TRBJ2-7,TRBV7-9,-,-,TGTGCCAGCAGCCCCCCGCAGGACGAGCAGTACTTC,CASSPPQDEQYF
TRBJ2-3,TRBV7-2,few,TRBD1,TGTGCCAGCAGCTTAGCGAGAAAGGGGGCGGTAGATACGCAGTATTTT,CASSLARKGAVDTQYF
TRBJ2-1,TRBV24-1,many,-,TGTGCCACCAGTCCAGACGGCAGGGATGAGCAGTTCTTC,CATSPDGRDEQFF
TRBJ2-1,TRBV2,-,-,TGTGCCAGCAGTGAGCAGGGCGTTGGCTCCTACAATGAGCAGTTCTTC,CASSEQGVGSYNEQFF
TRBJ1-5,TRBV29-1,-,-,TGCAGCGTTGTAGTGAGGGGCGGGAGCAATCAGCCCCAGCATTTT,CSVVVRGGSNQPQHF
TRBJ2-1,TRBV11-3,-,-,TGTGCCAGCAGGGAGAGACACGCAAACAATGAGCAGTTCTTC,CASRERHANNEQFF
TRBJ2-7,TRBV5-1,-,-,TGCGCCAGCAGCTTGGCCTGGGCGGGACTCCCTCTTGGAGAGCAGTACTTC,CASSLAWAGLPLGEQYF
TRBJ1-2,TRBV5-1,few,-,TGCGCCAGCAGCTTACTAGGTAGCCACACCCCGGGCTTCGATGGCTACACCTTC,CASSLLGSHTPGFDGYTF
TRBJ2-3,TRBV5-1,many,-,TGTGCCAGCAGCTTCGAGAGCACAGATACGCAGTATTTT,CASSFESTDTQYF
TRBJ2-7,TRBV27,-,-,TGTGCCAGCAGTTTATCCCCGGGACACTCCTACGAGCAGTACTTC,CASSLSPGHSYEQYF
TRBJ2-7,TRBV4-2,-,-,TGTGCCAGCAGCCAAGAGCAGCGGTCCGAGCAGTACTTC,CASSQEQRSEQYF
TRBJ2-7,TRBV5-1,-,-,TGCGCCAGCAGCCGGGGGTCGGGCGAGCAGTACTTC,CASSRGSGEQYF
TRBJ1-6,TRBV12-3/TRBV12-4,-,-,TGTGCCAGCAGTCACGCCGGGAAATCACCCCTCCACTTT,CASSHAGKSPLHF
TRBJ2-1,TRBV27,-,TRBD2,TGTGCCAGTGGGGCTAGCGGGAGTTCCTACAATGAGCAGTTCTTC,CASGASGSSYNEQFF
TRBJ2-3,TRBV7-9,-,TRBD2,TGTGCCAGCAGCTTCCCAAAAGCGGGGACTAGCACAGATACGCAGTATTTT,CASSFPKAGTSTDTQYF
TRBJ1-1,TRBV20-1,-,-,TGCAGTGCGGCTACAGGGCGGGGCACTGAAGCTTTCTTT,CSAATGRGTEAFF
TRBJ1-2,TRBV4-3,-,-,TGCGCCAGCAGCCAAGATCTGGGTAATTCATATGGCTACACCTTC,CASSQDLGNSYGYTF
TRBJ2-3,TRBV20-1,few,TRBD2,TGCAGTGCTCCTCCGACTAGCGGGGGAGATACGCAGTATTTT,CSAPPTSGGDTQYF
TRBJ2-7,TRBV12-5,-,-,TGTGCTCCTACTCCACTATACGAGCAGTACTTC,CAPTPLYEQYF